Following are 20 T cell receptor beta chains from one sample sequenced in a study of early T cells in non-severe SARS-CoV-2 infection. TCRdb redid the calling of the 5' RACE reads with MiXCR, one entry per CDR3 protein. The sample lists 100,000 to 150,000 distinct CDR3 sequences, about 15% seen once, with 20% to 25% in the top ten. Source material: whole blood. The receptors here all came from an adult who was a healthcare worker with PCR-confirmed SARS-CoV-2 infection or an uninfected control (not recorded which).

The chain combines TRBV3-1 with TRBJ1-6, with TRBD1 as a possible D gene (5 bases). V was shortened by 5 bases and J by 7 bases, with 24 bases between the two germline ends. Germline V CDR1 and CDR2: LGHDT, YNNKEL (reference sequence). The CDR3 runs 18 residues. In nucleotides, the CDR3 is TGTGCCAGCAGCACCAAGAAGGGAGCGGGGCAACTAAATTCACCCCTCCACTTT. As protein: CASSTKKGAGQLNSPLHF.

This clonotype showed up just a few times. The chain uses TRBV5-1 and TRBJ2-3, with a weak D call TRBD2 (5 bases). This CDR3 region has 13 residues. With 4 bases removed from V and 6 bases from J, the gap between germline ends came to 12 bases. Germline loops: CDR1 SGHRS, CDR2 YFSETQ. In DNA form, the CDR3 reads TGCGCCAGCAGCCGTGAGGGCGCTGATACGCAGTATTTT. This sequence encodes CASSREGADTQYF.

This clonotype has just a few counts. The CDR3 coding sequence is TGTGCCAGCAGCTTTTTTGGGGGCCAGCCCCAGCATTTT. Its translation: CASSFFGGQPQHF. This rearrangement joins TRBV5-5 to TRBJ1-5, with D possibly being TRBD1 (6 bases). This CDR3 is built from 13 residues. Per the germline V gene, CDR1 is SGHKS and CDR2 is YYEKEE (reference sequence). V was pared by 2 bases and J by 7 bases, with 10 bases between.

The CDR3 DNA reads TGTGCCACCCAGGGGAACAATCAGCCCCAGCATTTT. It specifies CATQGNNQPQHF. This chain links TRBV12-3 or TRBV12-4 with TRBJ1-5, with a possible D match to TRBD1 (6 bases). With 10 bases removed from V and 3 bases from J, the gap between germline ends came to 10 bases. The CDR3 covers 12 residues.

In its sample, this clonotype was seen many times. The chain uses TRBV30 and TRBJ1-2; 8 bases fit TRBD1. The CDR3 is made up of 15 amino acids. From germline, CDR1 is GTSNPN and CDR2 SVGIG (reference sequence). The V segment lost 0 bases and the J segment 8 bases; nucleotides outside the gene matches: 11. CDR3 residues: CAWSVLGQGSKGYTF. CDR3 nucleotides: TGTGCCTGGAGTGTACTAGGACAGGGATCCAAGGGCTACACCTTC.

This clonotype was picked up many times. The chain recombines TRBV11-2 with TRBJ2-3; possibly TRBD2 for D (6 bases). The CDR3 length is 16 residues. Trimming stripped 8 bases from V and 1 base from J, with 19 bases between. The germline V gene has CDR1 SGHAT and CDR2 FQNNGV. The CDR3 protein is CASGTVAQKGTDTQYF. In DNA, the CDR3 is TGTGCCAGCGGGACTGTAGCGCAGAAAGGCACAGATACGCAGTATTTT.

Ten or more counts support this clonotype. J is TRBJ1-1 and V is TRBV5-4, with D possibly matching TRBD1 (5 bases). The V gene lost 0 bases and the J gene lost 1 base, with 7 bases spanning the gap. Germline V gene lookup returns CDR1 SGHNT and CDR2 YYREEE (reference sequence). The CDR3 loop spans 14 amino acids. The CDR3 is CASSLGGKNTEAFF. As DNA, the CDR3 is TGTGCCAGCAGCTTGGGGGGGAAGAACACTGAAGCTTTCTTT.

This clonotype was counted only a few times. J is TRBJ2-6 and V is TRBV19, with D perhaps TRBD1 (5 bases). Germline CDR1 is LNHDA and CDR2 is SQIVND (reference sequence). The length of the CDR3 is 15 residues. Trimming took off 0 bases at V and 2 bases at J, with 5 bases between the two ends. Written as DNA, the CDR3 is TGTGCCAGTAGTATAGACAGGGCTGGGGCCAACGTCCTGACTTTC. Translated, it gives CASSIDRAGANVLTF.

The V and J genes are TRBV27 and TRBJ2-3; no reliable D call. V lost 5 bases and J 6 bases, leaving 12 bases between the germline ends. Germline V lookup: CDR1 MNHEY, CDR2 SMNVEV (reference sequence). This CDR3 has 13 residues. CDR3 in amino acids: CASSPYLGDTQYF. In DNA, the CDR3 is TGTGCCAGCAGTCCTTATCTTGGGGATACGCAGTATTTT.

CDR3 residues: CASSLLGETQYF. Written as DNA, the CDR3 is TGTGCCAGCAGCTTGTTGGGGGAGACCCAGTACTTC. The gene calls are TRBV7-6 and TRBJ2-5, with no clear D. Trimming removed 3 bases from V and 5 bases from J, with 7 bases in between. The CDR3 is 12 amino acids. Germline V gives CDR1 SGHVS, CDR2 FNYEAQ.

This clonotype was detected only a few times. The chain links TRBV3-1 to TRBJ2-2, with TRBD1 identical over 7 bases. Unmatched junction bases numbered 6, after V lost 0 bases and J lost 2 bases. Looked up from germline, CDR1 is LGHDT and CDR2 is YNNKEL (reference sequence). The CDR3 totals 17 residues. The CDR3 is CASSQDTGTDNTGELFF. The CDR3 nucleotides read TGTGCCAGCAGCCAAGATACCGGGACAGATAACACCGGGGAGCTGTTTTTT. Variable domain in full (rest from reference TRBV3-1 and TRBJ2-2): DTAVSQTPKYLVTQMGNDKSIKCEQNLGHDTMYWYKQDSKKFLKIMFSYNNKELIINETVPNRFSPKSPDKAHLNLHINSLELGDSAVYFCASSQDTGTDNTGELFFGEGSRLTVL.

The J gene is TRBJ1-4, the V gene TRBV12-3 or TRBV12-4; 9 nucleotides align to TRBD1. With 6 bases clipped from V and 6 bases from J, the junction kept 5 bases outside the gene matches. The CDR3 is made up of 14 amino acids. CDR3 region: CASSFRDRDEKLFF. The DNA for the CDR3 is TGTGCCAGCAGCTTCCGGGACAGGGATGAAAAACTGTTTTTT.

The chain couples TRBV6-6 to TRBJ2-2; 7 bases are a match to TRBD1. The CDR3 runs 14 residues. J gave up 7 bases and V 6 bases, and 8 bases lay outside the gene matches. Per germline, CDR1 MNHNY and CDR2 SVGAGI (reference sequence). CDR3 sequence (DNA): TGTGCCAGCAGAACGGGACAGCTCGGCGGGGAGCTGTTTTTT. As protein: CASRTGQLGGELFF.

The chain joins TRBV4-1 to TRBJ1-3; D perhaps matches TRBD1 (5 bases). This CDR3 has 15 amino acids. The germline V and J ends were trimmed by 4 bases and 0 bases, with 10 bases remaining between them. The V gene's germline CDR1 is MGHRA and CDR2 YSYEKL. The CDR3 bases are TGCGCCAGCAGCCTAGACAGCAGCTCTGGAAACACCATATATTTT. Translated: CASSLDSSSGNTIYF.

This clonotype appeared a few times. The rearrangement joins TRBV7-6 to TRBJ2-1; D call uncertain. Trimming removed 1 base from V and 2 bases from J, with 9 bases in between. This CDR3 spans 15 amino acids. CDR1 SGHVS and CDR2 FNYEAQ come from the germline V gene. CDR3 nucleotides: TGTGCCAGCAGCTTAGGCGTAGAAGCCTACAATGAGCAGTTCTTC. Translated, it gives CASSLGVEAYNEQFF.

The chain carries TRBV7-9 and TRBJ1-2; D gene ambiguous. This CDR3 comprises 14 residues. Germline-derived CDR1 and CDR2 are SEHNR and FQNEAQ (reference sequence). The V gene lost 2 bases and the J gene lost 4 bases, with 11 bases spanning the gap. The CDR3 spells CASSLLAGGYGYTF. CDR3 sequence (DNA): TGTGCCAGCAGCTTATTAGCAGGAGGCTATGGCTACACCTTC.

This clonotype turned up a few times. CDR3 amino acids: CASSLDWTSGSGANVLTF. The CDR3 DNA is TGCGCCAGCAGCTTGGATTGGACTAGCGGCTCTGGGGCCAACGTCCTGACTTTC. The V and J genes are TRBV5-1 and TRBJ2-6, with 10 bases identical to TRBD2. The CDR3 spans 18 residues. Losses at the gene ends were 0 bases for V and 0 bases for J; bases not matched to a gene: 3. Germline CDR1 is SGHRS and CDR2 is YFSETQ.

The gene calls are TRBV5-5 and TRBJ2-2, with D perhaps TRBD1 or TRBD2 (6 bases each). The V end was cut by 7 bases, the J end by 3 bases, with 13 bases between. This CDR3 has 14 residues. The germline CDR1 and CDR2 sequences are SGHKS and YYEKEE (reference sequence). This CDR3 reads CASDRGLDTGELFF. The DNA for the CDR3 is TGTGCCAGCGATCGGGGGCTTGACACCGGGGAGCTGTTTTTT.

This clonotype was recorded a few times. This sequence joins TRBV6-5 and TRBJ2-3; D is undetermined. The CDR3 has 15 residues. V lost 6 bases and J lost 0, with 13 bases in between. CDR1 is MNHEY, CDR2 SVGAGI, per germline. CDR3 DNA sequence: TGTGCCAGCAGATCGCAGGCAGCTAGCACAGATACGCAGTATTTT. It encodes CASRSQAASTDTQYF.

The gene calls are TRBV18 and TRBJ2-3; the D call may be TRBD1 or TRBD2 (5 bases each). Germline loops: CDR1 KGHSH, CDR2 LQKENI. The CDR3 covers 14 residues. V lost 6 bases and J 4 bases, leaving 14 bases between the germline ends. The CDR3 loop is CASSPGAMADTQYF. CDR3 nucleotides: TGTGCCAGCTCCCCCGGGGCCATGGCAGATACGCAGTATTTT.